This T cell receptor beta chain was identified in a study of human T cells and chemical hapten exposure. Study results and caveats: While controls formed fewer of them, expanded TCRs formed significantly more large CDR3 similarity clusters.

The time point was: pre-sensitization, week 0. The treatment: therapeutic diphenylcyclopropenone sensitization with weekly scalp DPC. The germline gives CDR1 SNHLY, CDR2 FYNNEI. V shed 6 bases and J shed 4 bases, with 12 bases lying between them. The CDR3 extends over 13 amino acids. There are many counts of this clonotype. Its specificity is not known. Each CDR3 protein gets one entry after TCRdb re-called the RACE reads with MiXCR. The profile shows 350,000 to 400,000 distinct CDR3 sequences, less than 6.5% of them singletons. The sequence came from a woman between 45 and 65 years old with alopecia areata. Some clones in this sample may be carry-over from other donors' samples. The sample in question was whole blood, obtained in connection with sensitization to the hapten diphenylcyclopropenone (DPC). The J gene is TRBJ1-1, the V gene TRBV2; maybe TRBD1 (5 bases). CDR3 nucleotide sequence: TGTGCCAGCAGCCAGGGAGAGGCCACTGAAGCTTTCTTT. Translating gives CASSQGEATEAFF.